What follows are 4 T cell receptor beta chains derived from one specimen sequenced in a study of beta chain features in type 1 diabetes (dated 2018 in TCRdb). Preparation of the library involved the immunoSEQ multiplex PCR assay. All of the isolated RNA was reverse transcribed with the High Capacity cDNA Reverse Transcription Kit, so expressed TCRB transcripts were sequenced. Drawn from immuneACCESS, this table holds only the in-frame rearrangements with V and J called that TCRdb kept. Clones are partly lost; checked studies trace under half to an unresolved V gene and leave the rest unexplained. The sample has around 500,000 clones on record, about an eighth of them singletons. The ten largest clonotypes hold over 0.04% of the sample. The sample taken for sequencing was naive CD4+ T cells from blood. The sample's cell subset or site label, decoded: true naive CD4+ T cells. The receptors shown here come from a woman aged 18 to 35 in good health.

V and J are TRBV5-4 and TRBJ2-7; 12 positions agree with TRBD2. V was pared by 4 bases and J by 2 bases, with 4 bases of the junction left unmatched. The CDR3 contains 15 residues. Germline CDR1 is SGHNT and CDR2 is YYREEE (reference sequence). The CDR3 here is CASSPTSGRTYEQYF. The CDR3, as DNA: TGTGCCAGCAGCCCGACTAGCGGGAGAACCTACGAGCAGTACTTC.

This clone turned up a few times. Within the sample, other DNA sequences also encode this same CDR3. The rearrangement links TRBV29-1 to TRBJ1-5, with D perhaps matching TRBD1 (5 bases). CDR1 is SQVTM and CDR2 is ANQGSEA in the germline V gene. The CDR3 contains 12 residues. Trimming stripped 6 bases from V and 1 base from J, with 7 bases between. The CDR3 loop reads CSVAGSNQPQHF. The CDR3 coding sequence is TGCAGCGTGGCAGGGAGCAATCAGCCCCAGCATTTT.

This clone was observed once. V gene TRBV7-9 combines with J gene TRBJ2-6; D could derive from TRBD1 or TRBD2 (5 bases each). V gave up 5 bases and J gave up 2 bases, with 13 bases separating them. CDR3 length: 16 residues. Germline lookup yields CDR1 SEHNR and CDR2 FQNEAQ (reference sequence). Here the CDR3 reads CASSGLRGTGANVLTF. CDR3 nucleotide sequence: TGTGCCAGCAGCGGATTGAGGGGCACTGGGGCCAACGTCCTGACTTTC.

This chain joins TRBV7-8 and TRBJ2-1; the D is unclear. Germline V gene lookup returns CDR1 SGHVS and CDR2 FQNEAQ. The CDR3 is made up of 13 amino acids. With 2 bases removed from V and 6 bases from J, the gap between germline ends came to 8 bases. CDR3 nucleotides: TGTGCCAGCAGCTTAACCCCCGTCAATGAGCAGTTCTTC. Amino acid sequence: CASSLTPVNEQFF.